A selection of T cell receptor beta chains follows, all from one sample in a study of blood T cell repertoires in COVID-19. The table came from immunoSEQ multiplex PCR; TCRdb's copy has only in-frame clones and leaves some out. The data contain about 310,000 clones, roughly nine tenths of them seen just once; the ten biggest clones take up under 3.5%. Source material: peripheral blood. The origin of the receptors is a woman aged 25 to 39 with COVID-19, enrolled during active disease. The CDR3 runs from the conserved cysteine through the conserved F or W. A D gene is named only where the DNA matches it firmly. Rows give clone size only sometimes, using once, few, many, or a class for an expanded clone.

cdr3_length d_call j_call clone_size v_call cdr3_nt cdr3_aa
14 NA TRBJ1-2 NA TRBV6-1 TGTGCCAGCAGTGAAGCGCGAGGCAGCTATGGCTACACCTTC CASSEARGSYGYTF
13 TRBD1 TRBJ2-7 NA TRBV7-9 TGTGCCAGCAGGTCCGACAGGGGCGACGAGCAGTACTTC CASRSDRGDEQYF
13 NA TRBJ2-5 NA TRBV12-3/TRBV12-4 TGTGCCAGCACCCGGAGAGAGAAAAGGACCCAGTACTTC CASTRREKRTQYF
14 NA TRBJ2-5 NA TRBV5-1 TGCGCCAGCAGCTTAGCCCCCACGTCGCAGACCCAGTACTTC CASSLAPTSQTQYF
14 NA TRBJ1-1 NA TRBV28 TGTGCCAGCAGTTTATCTGGACAGCCCACGGGAGCTTTCTTT CASSLSGQPTGAFF
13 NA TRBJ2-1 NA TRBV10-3 TGTGCCATCAGTGATCCAGCCTACAATGAGCAGTTCTTC CAISDPAYNEQFF
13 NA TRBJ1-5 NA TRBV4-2 TGTGCCAGCAGCCAAGGTCCAGATCAGCCCCAGCATTTT CASSQGPDQPQHF
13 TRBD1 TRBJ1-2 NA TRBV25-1 TGTGCCAGCAGCGCCGGGACAGTCTATGGCTACACCTTC CASSAGTVYGYTF
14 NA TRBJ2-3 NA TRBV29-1 TGCAGCGCACATCCGGACAAAGGTACGGATACGCAGTATTTT CSAHPDKGTDTQYF
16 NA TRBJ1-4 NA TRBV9 TGTGCCAGCAGCGTAGGGGCCGGTGCAACTAATGAAAAACTGTTTTTT CASSVGAGATNEKLFF
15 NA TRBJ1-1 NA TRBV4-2 TGTGCCAGCAGCCAAGACCTACAGGGGAACACTGAAGCTTTCTTT CASSQDLQGNTEAFF
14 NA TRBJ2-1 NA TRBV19 TGTGCCAGTGAGGGAGGAGACCCCTCTGTGGGGCAGTTCTTC CASEGGDPSVGQFF
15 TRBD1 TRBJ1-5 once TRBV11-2 TGTGCCAGCAGCCTGACAGGGGGAGTCAATCAGCCCCAGCATTTT CASSLTGGVNQPQHF